Listed below are T cell receptor beta chains from one sample, sequenced in a study of cytomegalovirus exposure and HLA in healthy donors. Only in-frame clones appear in the TCRdb table, and some are missing; sequencing was by immunoSEQ multiplex PCR. The table has some 150,000 clones, about 80% seen once; the top ten hold around 4.1%. The sample consisted of PBMCs. All receptors derive from a man in his forties in good health and CMV-seropositive. Each CDR3 is given with its conserved first and last residue. D genes are given only for firm matches. Clone size is given for some rows only: seen once, a few or many times, or a class if the clone is expanded.

>TRBJ1-5|.|few|TRBV19
CASSAAPNQPQHF
TGTGCCAGTAGTGCGGCACCTAATCAGCCCCAGCATTTT
>TRBJ1-2|.|.|TRBV7-6
CASSPGGLYGYTF
TGTGCCAGCAGCCCCGGGGGATTATATGGCTACACCTTC
>TRBJ1-2|.|.|TRBV7-9
CASSLGGPANYGYTF
TGTGCCAGCAGCTTAGGGGGGCCAGCTAACTATGGCTACACCTTC
>TRBJ2-1|TRBD2|.|TRBV7-9
CASSLVKTSGDNEQFF
TGTGCCAGCAGCTTAGTGAAGACTAGCGGCGACAATGAGCAGTTCTTC
>TRBJ1-4|TRBD1|.|TRBV30
CAWSGTGGGGEKLFF
TGTGCCTGGAGTGGGACAGGGGGCGGTGGTGAAAAACTGTTTTTT
>TRBJ2-7|TRBD1|once|TRBV5-4
CASSISGQGSHEQYF
TGTGCCAGCAGCATTTCGGGACAGGGATCCCACGAGCAGTACTTC
>TRBJ1-2|.|.|TRBV19
CASSIGAGVITF
TGTGCCAGTAGTATCGGGGCAGGGGTTATCACCTTC
>TRBJ1-4|.|.|TRBV30
CAWRTGATNEKLFF
TGTGCCTGGAGGACAGGCGCAACTAATGAAAAACTGTTTTTT
>TRBJ1-6|TRBD1|.|TRBV4-2
CASSQGGQYNSPLHF
TGTGCCAGCAGCCAAGGGGGACAGTATAATTCACCCCTCCACTTT
>TRBJ1-1|TRBD1|.|TRBV15
CATSRAAGGGRAEAFF
TGTGCCACCAGCAGAGCCGCAGGGGGCGGTCGGGCTGAAGCTTTTTTT
>TRBJ1-1|.|.|TRBV7-9
CASSLRQVLNTEAFF
TGTGCCAGCAGCTTAAGGCAGGTGCTGAACACTGAAGCTTTCTTT
>TRBJ1-5|TRBD1|.|TRBV19
CASSQEDRDNQPQHF
TGTGCCAGTAGCCAAGAGGACAGGGACAATCAGCCCCAGCATTTT
>TRBJ1-4|.|.|TRBV18
CASSPITQGGEKLFF
TGTGCCAGCTCACCAATTACACAGGGTGGTGAAAAACTGTTTTTT
>TRBJ2-2|.|once|TRBV4-2
CASSRETGTGELFF
TGTGCCAGCAGCCGAGAGACGGGGACCGGGGAGCTGTTTTTT
>TRBJ2-3|.|.|TRBV10-3
CAISAAGSTDTQYF
TGTGCCATCAGTGCCGCGGGGAGCACAGATACGCAGTATTTT
>TRBJ1-2|TRBD1|once|TRBV7-9
CASSQNEGTGFGYTF
TGTGCCAGCAGCCAAAATGAGGGGACAGGGTTCGGCTACACCTTC
>TRBJ2-7|.|.|TRBV11-3
CASRSEGVYEQYF
TGTGCCAGCCGATCAGAGGGGGTCTACGAGCAGTACTTC
>TRBJ2-1|.|.|TRBV13
CASSLRGGQYNEQFF
TGTGCCAGCAGCCTTAGGGGGGGCCAATACAATGAGCAGTTCTTC
>TRBJ2-7|.|.|TRBV7-9
CASSPRGIVWEQYF
TGTGCCAGCAGCCCCCGGGGTATAGTCTGGGAGCAGTACTTC
>TRBJ1-1|.|.|TRBV11-1
CASSLGRQLNTEAFF
TGTGCCAGCAGCTTAGGCCGACAGTTGAACACTGAAGCTTTCTTT
>TRBJ1-5|.|.|TRBV6-6
CASSPRGNQPQHF
TGTGCCAGCAGTCCGAGGGGCAATCAGCCCCAGCATTTT
>TRBJ1-1|.|few|TRBV27
CASSPGQYTEAFF
TGTGCCAGCAGTCCTGGACAGTACACTGAAGCTTTCTTT
>TRBJ1-2|.|.|TRBV19
CATLSSEDFLGYTF
TGTGCCACCCTCTCCTCGGAGGATTTTCTTGGCTACACCTTC
>TRBJ2-3|.|.|TRBV19
CASSNDRPVGQYF
TGTGCCAGTAGTAACGACAGGCCGGTCGGGCAGTATTTT
>TRBJ2-7|.|few|TRBV5-5
CASKDYKATGFYSYEQYF
TGTGCCAGCAAAGACTATAAGGCCACGGGATTCTACTCCTACGAGCAGTACTTC
>TRBJ2-1|.|.|TRBV6-1
CASSGRGRRTYNEQFF
TGTGCCAGCAGTGGGAGAGGGCGGAGGACCTACAATGAGCAGTTCTTC
>TRBJ2-5|TRBD1|.|TRBV5-1
CASRSGQGRETQYF
TGCGCCAGCAGATCGGGACAGGGTCGAGAGACCCAGTACTTC
>TRBJ2-7|.|.|TRBV5-4
CASSLVSAEQYF
TGTGCCAGCAGCTTGGTCAGCGCCGAGCAGTACTTC
>TRBJ2-5|.|.|TRBV5-1
CASSLEAGSRETQYF
TGCGCCAGCAGCTTGGAGGCAGGGTCGAGGGAGACCCAGTACTTC
>TRBJ1-5|.|.|TRBV2
CASSDSGQPQHF
TGTGCCAGCAGTGACTCAGGGCAGCCCCAGCATTTT
>TRBJ1-2|TRBD1|.|TRBV2
CASSEDFPTDREFGYTF
TGTGCCAGCAGTGAGGATTTCCCCACCGACAGGGAATTTGGCTACACCTTC
>TRBJ1-5|.|few|TRBV29-1
CSAMTAGKNQPQHF
TGCAGCGCTATGACGGCCGGGAAGAATCAGCCCCAGCATTTT
>TRBJ1-6|.|.|TRBV9
CASSVDPHGGANSPLHF
TGTGCCAGCAGCGTAGACCCCCACGGAGGAGCTAATTCACCCCTCCACTTT
>TRBJ2-1|.|.|TRBV27
CASWTIKTGQIYNEQFF
TGTGCCAGCTGGACAATAAAGACGGGACAAATTTACAATGAGCAGTTCTTC
>TRBJ1-2|.|.|TRBV9
CASSRGGVEGYTF
TGTGCCAGCAGTCGCGGGGGGGTAGAAGGCTACACCTTC
>TRBJ1-5|.|.|TRBV27
CAAGAREVSQPQHF
TGTGCGGCAGGGGCCAGAGAAGTGTCTCAGCCCCAGCATTTT
>TRBJ1-5|.|.|TRBV4-1
CASSQDGGFGNQPQHF
TGCGCCAGCAGCCAAGATGGGGGGTTCGGCAATCAGCCCCAGCATTTT
>TRBJ2-7|TRBD1|.|TRBV12-5
CASGWTGGNYEQYF
TGTGCTAGTGGTTGGACAGGGGGAAACTACGAGCAGTACTTC
>TRBJ2-2|.|.|TRBV19
CASSILTGRRGGELFF
TGTGCCAGTAGTATCCTTACAGGGAGAAGGGGCGGGGAGCTGTTTTTT
>TRBJ1-5|TRBD1|.|TRBV7-6
CASSSDRGLQPQHF
TGTGCCAGCAGCTCGGACAGGGGGCTTCAGCCCCAGCATTTT
>TRBJ2-3|TRBD2|.|TRBV5-1
CASSPHSGGASDTQYF
TGCGCCAGCAGCCCTCATAGCGGGGGGGCCTCAGATACGCAGTATTTT
>TRBJ2-2|TRBD1|.|TRBV30
CAWSRDRGTGELFF
TGTGCCTGGAGCAGGGACAGGGGGACCGGGGAGCTGTTTTTT
>TRBJ2-7|TRBD2|.|TRBV7-9
CSSSSGGSGFSSYEQYF
TGTTCCAGCAGCTCCGGAGGTAGCGGGTTCTCCTCCTACGAGCAGTACTTC
>TRBJ2-3|.|.|TRBV7-6
CASSQLGGSTDTQYF
TGTGCCAGCAGCCAATTAGGAGGGAGCACAGATACGCAGTATTTT
>TRBJ1-1|.|.|TRBV5-1
CASSLQGKETEAFF
TGCGCCAGCAGCTTACAGGGCAAGGAGACTGAAGCTTTCTTT
>TRBJ2-1|TRBD2|.|TRBV5-1
CASHFLTGGGYNEQFF
TGCGCCAGCCATTTTCTGACGGGAGGGGGATACAATGAGCAGTTCTTC
>TRBJ2-3|TRBD2|.|TRBV7-3
CASSLWGGDTQYF
TGTGCCAGCAGCTTATGGGGGGGGGATACGCAGTATTTT
>TRBJ2-2|TRBD2|.|TRBV11-2
CASRTSGRAGTGELFF
TGTGCCAGCCGGACTAGCGGGAGGGCAGGCACCGGGGAGCTGTTTTTT